The 15 T cell receptor beta chains presented below share a single source sample, sequenced in a study of regulatory T cells in long-lasting Graves disease. iRepertoire HTBI primers and Arm-PCR of CDR3 regions built TCR beta libraries. TCRdb recomputed calls from the multiplex PCR reads with MiXCR, one row per CDR3 protein. This table has a few hundred thousand distinct CDR3 sequences, approximately 12% appearing once. Time point meaning: newly diagnosed GD, antithyroid drugs for less than 3 months. PBMC-derived RNA was used for the TCR library. These same data were also listed under a study on T cells in Graves' hyperthyroidism and ophthalmopathy.

The sequenced sample was peripheral blood mononuclear cells (PBMCs), obtained at new diagnosis, from a patient treated with antithyroid drugs. The origin of the receptors is a woman between 18 and 29 years old with Graves disease.

At least ten counts were recorded for this clonotype. V is TRBV7-2 and J is TRBJ2-5; no definite D call. Deletions cut 4 bases from V and 9 bases from J, with 15 bases between. This CDR3 has 13 amino acids. Germline assignment: CDR1 SGHTA and CDR2 FQGNSA. The CDR3 spells CASSSAQWDPQYF. The DNA of the CDR3 is TGTGCCAGCAGCTCGGCCCAGTGGGATCCCCAGTACTTC.

This clonotype has ten or more counts. This sequence joins TRBV12-3 or TRBV12-4 and TRBJ2-2, with TRBD1 matching 8 bases. This CDR3 is 14 amino acids long. V was pared by 4 bases and J by 5 bases, with 3 bases of the junction left unmatched. The CDR3 region has the DNA TGTGCCAGCAGTTCCAACAGGGGGACCGGGGAGCTGTTTTTT. As protein: CASSSNRGTGELFF.

This clonotype was seen a handful of times. A read error may explain this, as a much larger clone is one base away. The genes are TRBV7-8 and TRBJ1-2, with 7 bases identical to TRBD1. There are 15 residues in the CDR3. Germline CDR1 SGHVS, CDR2 FQNEAQ. CDR3 nucleotide sequence: TGTGCCAGCAGCTTAGTTTGGGACAGCGACTATGGCCACACCTTC. It specifies CASSLVWDSDYGHTF.

This clonotype was observed at least ten times. V usage is TRBV7-9 and J usage is TRBJ2-5; TRBD2 matches at 7 bases. The V segment lost 6 bases and the J segment 5 bases; nucleotides outside the gene matches: 24. Per germline, CDR1 SEHNR and CDR2 FQNEAQ (reference sequence). The CDR3 extends over 19 amino acids. This CDR3 reads CASSWPDAEPSGLGETQYF. Written as DNA, the CDR3 is TGTGCCAGCAGTTGGCCCGACGCCGAGCCTAGCGGTTTGGGGGAGACCCAGTACTTC.

This clonotype was counted many times. The V and J genes are TRBV4-3 and TRBJ2-7; the match to TRBD2 covers 8 bases. Germline V gene sequence: CDR1 LGHNA, CDR2 YSLEER. This CDR3 region has 16 residues. The junction had 6 bases not matched to a gene; V was cut back by 0 bases and J by 2 bases. The CDR3: CASSQDRGLGPYEQYF. CDR3 bases: TGCGCCAGCAGCCAAGATAGGGGACTAGGCCCCTACGAGCAGTACTTC.

This chain connects TRBV5-6 to TRBJ1-1, with a weak D call TRBD1 (5 bases). V shed 0 bases and J shed 7 bases, with 10 bases lying between them. CDR3 length equals 13 residues. Germline values: CDR1 SGHDT, CDR2 YYEEEE. CDR3 sequence: CASSLAAGLEAFF. As DNA, the CDR3 is TGTGCCAGCAGCTTGGCGGCAGGGCTTGAAGCTTTCTTT.

The chain employs TRBV20-1 and TRBJ2-3, with D perhaps matching TRBD2 (5 bases). The CDR3 has 14 amino acids. Germline CDR1 DFQATT, CDR2 SNEGSKA (reference sequence). V dropped 6 bases and J dropped 0 bases, with 13 bases sitting between them. The CDR3 spells CSAHGGSSTDTQYF. The CDR3 DNA follows: TGCAGTGCGCATGGCGGGTCTAGCACAGATACGCAGTATTTT.

This clonotype came up a few times. The chain links TRBV7-9 to TRBJ2-3; 10 nucleotides match TRBD1. Germline V gene lookup returns CDR1 SEHNR and CDR2 FQNEAQ (reference sequence). V trimming: 6 bases; J trimming: 2 bases; junction bases outside the gene matches: 5. This CDR3 spans 15 amino acids. The CDR3, as DNA: TGTGCCAGCAGATCGGGACAGGGGATCACAGATACGCAGTATTTT. It specifies CASRSGQGITDTQYF. Filled out from reference TRBV7-9 and TRBJ2-3, the complete variable domain reads DTGVSQNPRHKITKRGQNVTFRCDPISEHNRLYWYRQTLGQGPEFLTYFQNEAQLEKSRLLSDRFSAERPKGSFSTLEIQRTEQGDSAMYLCASRSGQGITDTQYFGPGTRLTVL.

On this clonotype: Given a far larger clone just one base away, this is likely a sequencing read error. The chain employs TRBV7-9 and TRBJ1-1; no firm D call. CDR1 SEHNR and CDR2 FQNEAQ come from the germline V gene (reference sequence). The CDR3 extends over 16 amino acids. The CDR3: CASSLGGGGKNTEALF. The CDR3 region has the DNA TGTGCCAGCAGCTTAGGGGGAGGCGGGAAGAACACTGAAGCTTTATTT.

This clonotype has ten or more counts. The rearrangement uses TRBV7-2 and TRBJ2-3; D gene uncertain. Germline lookup yields CDR1 SGHTA and CDR2 FQGNSA. CDR3 length equals 14 residues. Between the trimmed V and J ends, which lost 1 base and 3 bases, there was a span of 8 bases. The CDR3 is CASSLVVATDTQYF. The CDR3 DNA follows: TGTGCCAGCAGCTTAGTCGTGGCGACAGATACGCAGTATTTT. Full variable domain (rest looked up from reference TRBV7-2 and TRBJ2-3): GAGVSQSPSNKVTEKGKDVELRCDPISGHTALYWYRQSLGQGLEFLIYFQGNSAPDKSGLPSDRFSAERTGGSVSTLTIQRTQQEDSAVYLCASSLVVATDTQYFGPGTRLTVL.

This clonotype was seen only a few times. The V gene is TRBV5-1, the J gene TRBJ1-1; 7 nucleotides agree with TRBD1. The CDR3 runs 18 residues. Germline V CDR1 and CDR2: SGHRS, YFSETQ. Germline trimming cut 0 bases from V and 5 bases from J; bases unmatched to any gene: 16. DNA of the CDR3: TGCGCCAGCAGCTTGGTTAAGGGGGCCTTCTCCGTCTATACTGAAGCTTTCTTT. This translates into CASSLVKGAFSVYTEAFF.

In its sample, this clonotype was seen many times. The chain recombines TRBV6-2 or TRBV6-3 with TRBJ1-3; D gene uncertain. Germline loops: CDR1 MNHEY, CDR2 SVGEGT. With 7 bases removed from V and 2 bases from J, the gap between germline ends came to 12 bases. The CDR3 has 14 amino acids. The chain's CDR3 is CASTPRIPGNTIYF. Here the CDR3 DNA reads TGTGCCAGCACCCCGAGGATTCCTGGAAACACCATATATTTT.

The sample holds many counts of this clonotype. The chain is built from TRBV13 and TRBJ1-6, with D uncertain. The CDR3 length is 16 residues. The germline V gene encodes CDR1 PRHDT and CDR2 FYEKMQ (reference sequence). Trimming pared 0 bases from V and 8 bases from J, leaving 14 bases between. CDR3 sequence reads: CASSLGNGYGDSPLHF. In DNA form, the CDR3 reads TGTGCCAGCAGCTTAGGCAACGGGTATGGCGATTCACCCCTCCACTTT.

This clonotype was recorded at least ten times. V and J are TRBV28 and TRBJ1-5; TRBD1 aligns across 7 bases. Germline CDR1 reads MDHEN; CDR2 reads SYDVKM. There are 14 residues in the CDR3. J gave up 2 bases and V 4 bases, and 2 bases lay outside the gene matches. The CDR3 coding sequence is TGTGCCAGCAGTTGGGGACAGCGCAATCAGCCCCAGCATTTT. This codes for CASSWGQRNQPQHF.

The chain is built from TRBV19 and TRBJ1-6, with no clear D. Looked up from germline, CDR1 is LNHDA and CDR2 is SQIVND (reference sequence). The CDR3 sequence is 13 residues long. V gave up 3 bases and J gave up 6 bases, with 6 bases separating them. As DNA, the CDR3 is TGTGCCAGTAGTATGAGGATTAATTCACCCCTCCACTTT. Amino acid sequence: CASSMRINSPLHF.